The 15 T cell receptor beta chains below were found in one sample sequenced in a study of cytomegalovirus exposure and HLA in healthy donors. Libraries were prepared by immunoSEQ multiplex PCR; TCRdb keeps only in-frame clonotypes and omits some of them. This table has 200,000 to 250,000 clones, roughly 85% appearing once. Sequenced material: PBMCs. These receptors were collected from a woman younger than 35 in good health and CMV-seronegative.

The V call is TRBV5-1, the J call TRBJ1-1; D gene ambiguous. The V end lost 1 base, the J end lost 8 bases, and 9 bases lay between the germline ends. In germline, CDR1 is SGHRS, CDR2 YFSETQ. The CDR3 loop spans 12 amino acids. The CDR3 here is CASSLPAGEAFF. DNA for the CDR3: TGCGCCAGCAGCTTGCCGGCCGGAGAAGCTTTCTTT.

The chain joins TRBV9 to TRBJ1-6; tentatively, D is TRBD1 (5 bases). Trimming pared 1 base from V and 9 bases from J, leaving 14 bases between. The CDR3 runs to 15 residues. The germline V gene has CDR1 SGDLS and CDR2 YYNGEE. DNA for the CDR3: TGTGCCAGCAGCGTAAGTCGGCAGGGCGGTTCACCCCTCCACTTT. Translation: CASSVSRQGGSPLHF.

The chain uses TRBV7-9 and TRBJ2-7, with D maybe TRBD1 (6 bases). The germline gives CDR1 SEHNR, CDR2 FQNEAQ (reference sequence). The ends were cut back, 3 bases at V and 0 bases at J, with 12 bases in the middle. The CDR3 is 15 amino acids. The CDR3 coding sequence is TGTGCCAGCAGCTTTGGGCAGGGGCTCTCCTACGAGCAGTACTTC. Residues: CASSFGQGLSYEQYF.

J is TRBJ2-7 and V is TRBV9, with D perhaps TRBD1 or TRBD2 (6 bases each). Trimming stripped 2 bases from V and 5 bases from J, with 17 bases between. The CDR3 totals 15 residues. Germline CDR1 SGDLS, CDR2 YYNGEE. CDR3 bases: TGTGCCAGCAGCGTGGGGGGCCGAGGTGATGACGAGCAGTACTTC. This sequence encodes CASSVGGRGDDEQYF.

The chain combines TRBV28 with TRBJ1-5; maybe TRBD1 (5 bases). There are 17 residues in the CDR3. The germline V gene has CDR1 MDHEN and CDR2 SYDVKM. Trimming left V 6 bases short and J 3 bases short, with 21 bases between. Written as DNA, the CDR3 is TGTGCCAGCAGCCCCGCCTACGGCGGGACCTACAATCAGCCCCAGCATTTT. Residues: CASSPAYGGTYNQPQHF.

V usage is TRBV9 and J usage is TRBJ2-7, with 11 bases fitting TRBD2. This CDR3 contains 15 residues. CDR1 SGDLS and CDR2 YYNGEE come from the germline V gene. Losses at the gene ends were 4 bases for V and 6 bases for J; bases not matched to a gene: 9. The CDR3 is CASSPATSGRGEQYF. CDR3 coding DNA: TGTGCCAGCAGCCCGGCAACTAGCGGGAGAGGCGAGCAGTACTTC.

The rearrangement uses TRBV11-1 and TRBJ1-1; D gene unclear. CDR1 and CDR2 (germline): SGHAT, FQDESV (reference sequence). The CDR3 has 15 amino acids. V was pared by 1 base and J by 5 bases, with 14 bases between. Written as DNA, the CDR3 is TGTGCCAGCAGCTTAGACAGCCCTTGGGGAACTGAAGCTTTCTTT. It codes for CASSLDSPWGTEAFF.

This clone appeared a few times. The rearrangement uses TRBV30 and TRBJ1-2; 9 bases line up with TRBD1. The germline gives CDR1 GTSNPN, CDR2 SVGIG (reference sequence). This CDR3 region has 12 residues. V lost 7 bases to trimming and J lost 8 bases; unmatched junction nucleotides: 8. The CDR3, as DNA: TGTGCCTCCGGGACAGGGAGGGACGGCTACACCTTC. Its translation: CASGTGRDGYTF.

The V and J genes are TRBV2 and TRBJ2-7, with 10 nucleotides matching TRBD2. V dropped 7 bases and J dropped 1; count of bases not matched to a gene: 4. This CDR3 spans 14 amino acids. Germline V gives CDR1 SNHLY, CDR2 FYNNEI. The CDR3 loop reads CASKETSGSYEQYF. Here the CDR3 DNA reads TGTGCCAGCAAGGAGACTAGCGGGTCCTACGAGCAGTACTTC.

The J gene is TRBJ1-2, the V gene TRBV5-1, with 7 nucleotides matching TRBD1. From germline, CDR1 is SGHRS and CDR2 YFSETQ. Trimming took 0 bases from V and 4 from J; bases not matched to a gene: 9. The CDR3 has 16 residues. CDR3 protein: CASSLGGGTASYGYTF. The CDR3, as DNA: TGCGCCAGCAGCTTGGGTGGAGGGACAGCATCCTATGGCTACACCTTC.

The chain joins TRBV13 to TRBJ2-3, with D possibly matching TRBD1 (5 bases). This CDR3 is 16 amino acids long. Germline CDR1 reads PRHDT; CDR2 reads FYEKMQ (reference sequence). Trimming removed 2 bases at V and 6 bases at J, with 18 bases between. In nucleotides, the CDR3 is TGTGCCAGCAGCTTAAGGGTGGCTGGGGCAGGTGATACGCAGTATTTT. It translates to CASSLRVAGAGDTQYF.

The rearrangement uses TRBV7-3 and TRBJ2-2; D remains ambiguous. V lost 4 bases and J 0 bases, leaving 9 bases between the germline ends. Germline V lookup: CDR1 SGHTA, CDR2 FQGTGA. The CDR3 extends over 15 amino acids. CDR3 amino acids: CASSSTPSNTGELFF. CDR3 coding DNA: TGTGCCAGCAGCTCGACTCCTTCGAACACCGGGGAGCTGTTTTTT.

This clone appeared a few times. The V call is TRBV27, the J call TRBJ1-5; D may be TRBD1 (5 bases). The CDR3 has 13 amino acids. Trimming pared 4 bases from V and 2 bases from J, leaving 6 bases between. In germline, CDR1 is MNHEY, CDR2 SMNVEV (reference sequence). This CDR3 is CASSWGGNQPQHF. As DNA, the CDR3 is TGTGCCAGCAGTTGGGGGGGCAATCAGCCCCAGCATTTT.

The V gene is TRBV7-8, the J gene TRBJ2-7; TRBD1 aligns across 8 bases. CDR1 is SGHVS and CDR2 is FQNEAQ in the germline V gene. The CDR3 is 14 residues long. Germline trimming cut 5 bases from V and 6 bases from J; bases unmatched to any gene: 9. The CDR3 here is CASSPRDRTTEQYF. CDR3 DNA sequence: TGTGCCAGCAGCCCTCGGGACAGGACAACCGAGCAGTACTTC.

The chain employs TRBV6-6 and TRBJ2-7; 8 bases fit TRBD1. The CDR3 loop spans 15 amino acids. V lost 3 bases and J lost 4; bases outside the gene matches: 8. Germline CDR1 and CDR2: MNHNY and SVGAGI (reference sequence). CDR3 nucleotide sequence: TGTGCCAGCAGTTATTTCGGACAGGGAGGATACGAGCAGTACTTC. Protein product: CASSYFGQGGYEQYF.